One sample yielded the 27 T cell receptor beta chains listed below, sequenced in a study of cytomegalovirus exposure and HLA in healthy donors. It was with 60 Vbeta and 13 Jbeta primers that the PCR ran. Sequencing used immunoSEQ multiplex PCR; TCRdb keeps in-frame clones, though not all of them. The sample has approximately 160,000 clones, around 77% seen once. Sequences were obtained from PBMCs. The receptors originated from a woman between 25 and 40 years old in good health and CMV-seronegative.

For the CDR3, the DNA is TGTGCCAGTAGTATAGGGGAGGCCCGAGGATGGACTGAAGCTTTCTTT. Encoded protein: CASSIGEARGWTEAFF. The chain links TRBV19 to TRBJ1-1; D call uncertain. The length of the CDR3 is 16 residues. Trimming left V 1 base short and J 5 bases short, with 17 bases between. Germline CDR1 and CDR2: LNHDA and SQIVND (reference sequence).

The chain links TRBV29-1 to TRBJ2-3, with a tentative D call TRBD2 (6 bases). V lost 7 bases, J lost 11 bases, and 19 bases lay in between. CDR1 is SQVTM and CDR2 is ANQGSEA in the germline V gene. The CDR3 consists of 12 residues. The DNA for the CDR3 is TGCAGCGCACGGGACTCCGGCGAGGGGCAGTATTTT. This translates into CSARDSGEGQYF.

The V call is TRBV11-3, the J call TRBJ2-2; 11 nucleotides match TRBD2. Trimming removed 4 bases from V and 3 bases from J; junction bases left unmatched: 10. Germline-derived CDR1 and CDR2 are SGHNT and YENEEA. The CDR3 sequence is 18 residues long. This CDR3 is CASSSLSGRALDTGELFF. The CDR3, as DNA: TGTGCCAGCAGCTCCCTTAGCGGGAGGGCCTTAGACACCGGGGAGCTGTTTTTT.

The V gene is TRBV7-3, the J gene TRBJ2-6; 14 nucleotides agree with TRBD2. V was pared by 5 bases and J by 4 bases, with 13 bases of the junction left unmatched. Germline CDR1 reads SGHTA; CDR2 reads FQGTGA. CDR3 length: 20 amino acids. The CDR3 sequence is CASSPSTRTSGRMGANVLTF. The CDR3 coding sequence is TGTGCCAGCAGCCCCTCCACTAGGACTAGCGGGAGGATGGGGGCCAACGTCCTGACTTTC.

This clone was seen a handful of times. The J gene is TRBJ1-4, the V gene TRBV5-8; tentatively, D is TRBD1 (6 bases). CDR3 length: 15 residues. Per germline, CDR1 SGHTS and CDR2 YDEGEE. The V gene lost 4 bases and the J gene lost 3 bases, with 13 bases spanning the gap. CDR3 residues: CASSPSRQANEKLFF. CDR3 coding DNA: TGTGCCAGCAGCCCGTCTCGACAGGCTAATGAAAAACTGTTTTTT.

The chain combines TRBV30 with TRBJ2-7; D is undetermined. The CDR3 extends over 11 amino acids. Germline V gene lookup returns CDR1 GTSNPN and CDR2 SVGIG (reference sequence). V lost 0 bases, J lost 6 bases, and 6 bases lay in between. CDR3 region: CAWSVPSEQYF. CDR3 coding DNA: TGTGCCTGGAGTGTACCGAGCGAGCAGTACTTC.

The chain carries TRBV13 and TRBJ2-3; TRBD2 aligns across 8 bases. J lost 4 bases, V lost 1 base, and 7 bases had no gene match. From germline, CDR1 is PRHDT and CDR2 FYEKMQ (reference sequence). This CDR3 contains 16 residues. CDR3 loop: CASSLESSGFADTQYF. CDR3 nucleotide sequence: TGTGCCAGCAGCTTAGAGTCTAGCGGGTTTGCAGATACGCAGTATTTT. The full variable domain, in which reference TRBV13 and TRBJ2-3 provide the parts outside the CDR3, is AAGVIQSPRHLIKEKRETATLKCYPIPRHDTVYWYQQGPGQDPQFLISFYEKMQSDKGSIPDRFSAQQFSDYHSELNMSSLELGDSALYFCASSLESSGFADTQYFGPGTRLTVL.

The J gene is TRBJ2-7, the V gene TRBV19, with D hard to call. In germline, CDR1 is LNHDA, CDR2 SQIVND (reference sequence). The CDR3 runs 11 residues. The V and J ends lost 6 bases and 2 bases respectively, with 5 bases between them. The CDR3 nucleotides are TGTGCCAGTAGCAGCGCCTACGAGCAGTACTTC. Encoded protein: CASSSAYEQYF.

The chain has TRBV5-6 and TRBJ1-2; D uncertain. Germline V gives CDR1 SGHDT, CDR2 YYEEEE. V was clipped by 4 bases and J by 6 bases, with 10 bases between them. This CDR3 is 12 amino acids long. CDR3 nucleotides: TGTGCCAGCAGCCCCCAGATGGATGGCTACACCTTC. This sequence encodes CASSPQMDGYTF.

The chain has TRBV11-2 and TRBJ2-5; the match to TRBD2 covers 14 bases. The CDR3 runs 17 residues. V was clipped by 3 bases and J by 5 bases; unmatched bases: 8. The germline CDR1 and CDR2 sequences are SGHAT and FQNNGV. CDR3 bases: TGTGCCAGCAGCTTGAGGGGGACTAGCGGGAGTATCGAGACCCAGTACTTC. As protein: CASSLRGTSGSIETQYF.

The CDR3 nucleotides read TGTGCCAGCAGGACTAGCGTTGGCACAGATACGCAGTATTTT. Encoded protein: CASRTSVGTDTQYF. The chain combines TRBV6-1 with TRBJ2-3; 8 bases match TRBD2. Trimming cost V 6 bases and J 1 base; bases outside gene matches: 3. The CDR3 contains 14 residues. The germline V gene has CDR1 MNHNS and CDR2 SASEGT.

The chain carries TRBV28 and TRBJ2-1; D ambiguous. CDR3 length equals 10 residues. Germline V gives CDR1 MDHEN, CDR2 SYDVKM. CDR3 nucleotides: TGTGTCGGGTGCTACAATGAGCAGTTCTTC. Amino acid sequence: CVGCYNEQFF.

J is TRBJ1-4 and V is TRBV5-8, with 8 nucleotides matching TRBD1. This CDR3 has 15 residues. Losses at the gene ends were 4 bases for V and 8 bases for J; bases not matched to a gene: 10. CDR1 and CDR2 from the germline V gene are SGHTS and YDEGEE. CDR3 region: CASSQGQAGGEKLFF. DNA for the CDR3: TGTGCCAGCAGCCAGGGACAGGCAGGAGGGGAAAAACTGTTTTTT.

The rearrangement uses TRBV29-1 and TRBJ2-7; maybe TRBD1 (6 bases). Germline CDR1 reads SQVTM; CDR2 reads ANQGSEA. The CDR3 covers 13 residues. The V end lost 4 bases, the J end lost 5 bases, and 15 bases lay between the germline ends. CDR3 nucleotide sequence: TGCAGCGTTGGAGGGGGTGGCCCACACGAGCAGTACTTC. Residues: CSVGGGGPHEQYF.

Turning to this clone: The sample holds other DNA sequences that translate to the same CDR3. V is TRBV25-1 and J is TRBJ1-2; weak D call: TRBD1 (6 bases). V was trimmed by 6 bases and J by 8 bases, leaving 13 bases between them. Germline V gene lookup returns CDR1 MGHDK and CDR2 SYGVNS. CDR3 length: 12 amino acids. CDR3 residues: CASSHRARGYTF. The DNA for the CDR3 is TGTGCCAGCAGCCACAGGGCACGAGGCTACACCTTC.

V gene TRBV18 combines with J gene TRBJ1-2; D is perhaps TRBD1 (6 bases). The germline gives CDR1 KGHSH, CDR2 LQKENI. The CDR3 has 14 amino acids. Trimming stripped 1 base from V and 6 bases from J, with 12 bases between. CDR3 nucleotide sequence: TGTGCCAGCTCACCACGGGCCCAGGGGAATGGCTACACCTTC. Amino acids: CASSPRAQGNGYTF.

Only one count was recorded for this clone. This sequence joins TRBV28 and TRBJ1-2; D is ambiguous. The CDR3 runs to 14 residues. From germline, CDR1 is MDHEN and CDR2 SYDVKM. Trimming cost V 2 bases and J 4 bases, with 11 bases left between them. Here the CDR3 reads CASSLSAGGYGYTF. CDR3 DNA sequence: TGTGCCAGCAGTTTAAGTGCGGGAGGCTATGGCTACACCTTC.

The chain uses TRBV5-4 and TRBJ2-7; the match to TRBD1 covers 10 bases. Germline CDR1 is SGHNT and CDR2 is YYREEE (reference sequence). V was pared by 4 bases and J by 6 bases, with 7 bases of the junction left unmatched. The CDR3 totals 14 residues. CDR3 nucleotide sequence: TGTGCCAGCAGCCGTCCCGGGACAGGGGTCGAGCAGTACTTC. This sequence encodes CASSRPGTGVEQYF.

This rearrangement joins TRBV6-5 to TRBJ1-5; perhaps TRBD1 as D (5 bases). V was clipped by 7 bases and J by 7 bases, with 14 bases between them. Per germline, CDR1 MNHEY and CDR2 SVGAGI. There are 13 residues in the CDR3. CDR3 region: CASTTYRGQPQHF. DNA of the CDR3: TGTGCCAGCACCACTTATCGGGGGCAGCCCCAGCATTTT.

The CDR3 bases are TGTGCCAGCAGTCCCCCGGGGGTAAATGAAAAACTGTTTTTT. Its protein product is CASSPPGVNEKLFF. The J gene is TRBJ1-4, the V gene TRBV28, with D possibly being TRBD1 (5 bases). CDR3 length: 14 amino acids. Germline CDR1 reads MDHEN; CDR2 reads SYDVKM. The V and J ends lost 5 bases and 5 bases respectively, with 12 bases between them.

The chain combines TRBV7-3 with TRBJ2-7; 8 nucleotides line up with TRBD1. The CDR3 is made up of 13 amino acids. After removal of 3 bases from V and 5 bases from J, the junction contained 3 bases not matched to a gene. The V gene's germline CDR1 is SGHTA and CDR2 FQGTGA. The DNA of the CDR3 is TGTGCCAGCAGCTTCCAGGGGGCGGACGAGCAGTACTTC. Its protein is CASSFQGADEQYF.

The genes are TRBV28 and TRBJ1-2, with TRBD1 as a possible D gene (5 bases). Looked up from germline, CDR1 is MDHEN and CDR2 is SYDVKM. CDR3 length: 13 residues. Trimming took 7 bases from V and 7 from J, leaving 16 bases between them. The CDR3 sequence is CASTVDSRRGYTF. CDR3 nucleotides: TGTGCCAGCACCGTCGACAGTAGACGTGGCTACACCTTC.

This clone was observed a few times. The J gene is TRBJ2-7, the V gene TRBV19; TRBD1 agrees at 7 bases. Germline V gene sequence: CDR1 LNHDA, CDR2 SQIVND (reference sequence). V shed 4 bases, J shed 0 bases, and the junction held 3 bases outside the gene matches. The CDR3 is 14 residues long. CDR3 DNA sequence: TGTGCCAGTAGTAAGAACAGGGGCTCCTACGAGCAGTACTTC. The encoded protein is CASSKNRGSYEQYF.

V and J are TRBV2 and TRBJ1-2; tentatively, D is TRBD1 (5 bases). Between the trimmed V and J ends, which lost 7 bases and 1 base, there was a span of 13 bases. The germline V gene encodes CDR1 SNHLY and CDR2 FYNNEI. The CDR3 length is 14 residues. This CDR3 is CASTTGSSNYGYTF. The DNA of the CDR3 is TGTGCCAGCACTACAGGAAGTAGTAACTATGGCTACACCTTC.

V is TRBV5-4 and J is TRBJ1-3, with 7 bases that match TRBD1. There are 14 residues in the CDR3. V was clipped by 6 bases and J by 4 bases; unmatched bases: 7. CDR1 is SGHNT, CDR2 YYREEE, per germline (reference sequence). The CDR3 loop reads CASTLQGSGNTIYF. The CDR3, as DNA: TGTGCCAGCACCCTACAGGGGTCCGGAAACACCATATATTTT. The full variable domain, with the rest looked up from reference TRBV5-4 and TRBJ1-3, is ETGVTQSPTHLIKTRGQQVTLRCSSQSGHNTVSWYQQALGQGPQFIFQYYREEENGRGNFPPRFSGLQFPNYSSELNVNALELDDSALYLCASTLQGSGNTIYFGEGSWLTVV.

The chain combines TRBV18 with TRBJ1-2; D is uncertain. Germline CDR1 KGHSH, CDR2 LQKENI. V lost 2 bases and J 8 bases, leaving 12 bases between the germline ends. The CDR3 runs 13 residues. The CDR3: CASSPEGVYGYTF. The CDR3 nucleotides read TGTGCCAGCTCACCAGAGGGCGTATACGGCTACACCTTC.

V is TRBV30 and J is TRBJ2-7, with 14 positions matching TRBD2. CDR3 length: 13 amino acids. The junction had 2 bases not matched to a gene; V was cut back by 3 bases and J by 7 bases. Per the germline V gene, CDR1 is GTSNPN and CDR2 is SVGIG (reference sequence). Here the CDR3 reads CAWRGLAGEEQYF. The DNA for the CDR3 is TGTGCCTGGAGGGGACTAGCGGGAGAGGAGCAGTACTTC.